A selection of T cell receptor beta chains follows, all from one sample in a study of shared clonotypes between healthy human individuals. Assay used: immunoSEQ multiplex PCR; TCRdb lists only in-frame clones, some missing. The sample carries around 580,000 clones, roughly 98% recorded once. Sequencing input: naive CD8+ T cells sorted from blood. The receptor source for this set is a man aged 25 to 40 in good health. Each CDR3 is given with its conserved first and last residue. The D gene is left open where the match is weak.

j_call | v_call | d_call | cdr3_aa
TRBJ2-7 | TRBV5-1 | NA | CASSSTQGRGSYEQYF
TRBJ2-3 | TRBV6-5 | NA | CASSYFGLASTDTQYF
TRBJ2-7 | TRBV27 | NA | CASSLERDYGEQYF
TRBJ2-7 | TRBV27 | TRBD2 | CASSPGTSGRAYEQYF
TRBJ2-2 | TRBV29-1 | NA | CSVEEGTDTGELFF
TRBJ2-7 | TRBV5-1 | TRBD2 | CASSLAGGLDAYEQYF
TRBJ1-4 | TRBV2 | NA | CATLSPPEEKLFF
TRBJ2-7 | TRBV29-1 | NA | CSVVPGESYEQYF
TRBJ2-7 | TRBV27 | NA | CASLNLSGLSYEQYF
TRBJ2-7 | TRBV5-1 | NA | CASSLDNSYEQYF
TRBJ2-1 | TRBV11-3 | NA | CASSPRLNNEQFF
TRBJ2-7 | TRBV7-8 | NA | CASSLETFGQGSYEQYF
TRBJ2-5 | TRBV11-2 | TRBD2 | CASSLRTSGQETQYF
TRBJ2-5 | TRBV6-4 | TRBD1 | CASSEGTGGAETQYF
TRBJ1-2 | TRBV4-1 | TRBD1 | CASSQLPGTAYGYTF
TRBJ1-5 | TRBV28 | NA | CASRTGRINSNQPQHF
TRBJ2-1 | TRBV10-1 | TRBD2 | CASSETAGGPGNEQFF
TRBJ2-2 | TRBV7-9 | TRBD1 | CASSLRQGSNTGELFF
TRBJ2-3 | TRBV14 | NA | CASSQDPGGTDTQYF
TRBJ2-7 | TRBV5-4 | NA | CASRGTGHLGNEQYF
TRBJ2-1 | TRBV29-1 | NA | CSVEWVNEQFF
TRBJ2-7 | TRBV27 | NA | CASSLSGPYEQYF
TRBJ2-7 | TRBV29-1 | NA | CSVGQPRVGVAYEQYF
TRBJ2-7 | TRBV29-1 | NA | CSVVGLSYEQYF
TRBJ2-3 | TRBV9 | NA | CASSVGQDTQYF
TRBJ2-5 | TRBV5-1 | NA | CASSEHLQETQYF
TRBJ1-2 | TRBV11-2 | NA | CASSFNRANYGYTF
TRBJ2-1 | TRBV10-3 | NA | CAISDSKGLQFF
TRBJ2-7 | TRBV5-6 | NA | CASSLAPGSSYEQYF
TRBJ2-6 | TRBV13 | NA | CASAPTVTRSGANVLTF
TRBJ2-7 | TRBV11-2 | NA | CASSSLPPEQYF
TRBJ2-1 | TRBV10-3 | TRBD2 | CAISGGLAGVEQFF
TRBJ1-2 | TRBV7-9 | NA | CASSPNNYGYTF
TRBJ2-1 | TRBV9 | TRBD2 | CASSPQGGLANNEQFF
TRBJ2-1 | TRBV9 | TRBD1 | CASSVYGQGGNEQFF
TRBJ1-5 | TRBV29-1 | NA | CSVEVATNQPQHF
TRBJ1-5 | TRBV7-2 | NA | CASSFGGGQPQHF
TRBJ2-1 | TRBV7-9 | TRBD2 | CASIAGVPNEQFF
TRBJ2-7 | TRBV5-6 | NA | CASSLAAGSYEQYF
TRBJ2-3 | TRBV7-7 | NA | CASGDPGDTQYF
TRBJ2-1 | TRBV5-4 | TRBD2 | CASTWWVAGPRMGNEQFF
TRBJ2-7 | TRBV7-6 | TRBD1 | CASSLFPRTGGMDEQYF
TRBJ1-2 | TRBV11-2 | NA | CASSLQAHGYTF
TRBJ2-7 | TRBV9 | TRBD1 | CASSVGSGQGSYEQYF
TRBJ2-7 | TRBV29-1 | NA | CSVVLGGGYEQYF
TRBJ2-3 | TRBV5-1 | NA | CASSLAILALRTDTQYF
TRBJ2-7 | TRBV10-2 | TRBD2 | CASSESGGGSYEQYF
TRBJ2-2 | TRBV9 | NA | CASGGYTGELFF
TRBJ1-2 | TRBV4-1 | TRBD1 | CASSQVGQGANGYTF